The clone carrying this T cell receptor beta chain showed up just a few times. The CDR3 consists of 12 residues. V gave up 8 bases and J gave up 2 bases, with 7 bases separating them. The germline gives CDR1 MNHEY, CDR2 SMNVEV (reference sequence). Investigators isolated RNA and reverse transcribed it into cDNA to act as the sequencing template. This table comes from immunoSEQ multiplex PCR, and its TCRdb copy is limited to in-frame clones, with some not included. The sample carries some 120,000 clones, roughly 50% recorded once. These data are taken from a study of CD8+ T cells in alopecia areata. Looking at the study overall: The SALT score measured affected scalp surface percentage in treated patients.

Stated treatment: oral pan-JAK inhibitor, 5-10 mg twice daily. Sequenced here: CD8+ T cells sorted from blood, sampled at week 24, from a patient treated with tofacitinib. The sequence came from a human donor with alopecia areata. This chain links TRBV27 with TRBJ2-1; TRBD1 might be the D (6 bases). The CDR3 sequence: CASGGPYNEQFF. The CDR3 region has the DNA TGTGCCAGCGGGGGCCCCTACAATGAGCAGTTCTTC.